This T cell receptor beta chain originates from a study of identical twins. Germline V gene data show CDR1 as SGHKS and CDR2 as YYEKEE (reference sequence). There are 15 residues in the CDR3. V lost 5 bases to trimming and J lost 5 bases; unmatched junction nucleotides: 12. Using its own MiXCR run on the 5' RACE reads, TCRdb lists one record per CDR3 protein. This sample has 750,000 to 950,000 distinct CDR3 sequences, with about 12% found just once. This clonotype was detected a few times. Its antigen is currently unknown. Whole-study findings and limits: Modelling approaches yielded underestimates of out-of-frame TCR alpha sharing between monozygotic twins.

These data were also filed under a second study, of yellow fever vaccine responses in identical twins.

The source material was PBMCs. The chain combines TRBV5-5 with TRBJ2-7, with 8 bases lining up with TRBD2. This clonotype was sampled from a woman aged 18-29 years in good health. The CDR3 protein is CASSLSGRAVDEQYF. CDR3 bases: TGTGCCAGCAGTCTGTCCGGGAGGGCTGTCGACGAGCAGTACTTC.